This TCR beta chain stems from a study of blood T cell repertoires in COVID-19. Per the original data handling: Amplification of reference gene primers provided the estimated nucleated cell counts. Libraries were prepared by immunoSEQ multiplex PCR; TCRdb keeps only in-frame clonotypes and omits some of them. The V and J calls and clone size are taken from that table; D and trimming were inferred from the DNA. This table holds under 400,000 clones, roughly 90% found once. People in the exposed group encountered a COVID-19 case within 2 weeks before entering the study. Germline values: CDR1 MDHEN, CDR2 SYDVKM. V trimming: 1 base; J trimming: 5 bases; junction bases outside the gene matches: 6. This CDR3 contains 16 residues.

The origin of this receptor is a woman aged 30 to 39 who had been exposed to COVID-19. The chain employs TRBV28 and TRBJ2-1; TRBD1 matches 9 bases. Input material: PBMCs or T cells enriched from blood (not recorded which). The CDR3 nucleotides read TGTGCCAGCAGTTTATTGGGGACAGGGTACAACAATGAGCAGTTCTTC. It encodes CASSLLGTGYNNEQFF.